This TCR beta chain was sequenced during a study of T cell changes during pregnancy in multiple sclerosis. The data were produced by immunoSEQ multiplex PCR, yet TCRdb's version contains in-frame clones alone and is incomplete. The table includes around 35,000 clones, 90% detected once. The CDR3 contains 16 residues. V lost 5 bases, J lost 2 bases, and 4 bases stayed unmatched. The germline V gene has CDR1 MRHNA and CDR2 SNTAGT. The sample consisted of CD8+ T cells from peripheral blood mononuclear cells, taken after pregnancy. The clonotype originates from a female donor with multiple sclerosis, enrolled in a pregnancy study. V gene TRBV6-4 combines with J gene TRBJ2-5, with 14 nucleotides matching TRBD2. CDR3 in amino acids: CASSPGTSGGQETQYF. DNA of the CDR3: TGTGCCAGCAGTCCCGGGACTAGCGGGGGTCAAGAGACCCAGTACTTC.